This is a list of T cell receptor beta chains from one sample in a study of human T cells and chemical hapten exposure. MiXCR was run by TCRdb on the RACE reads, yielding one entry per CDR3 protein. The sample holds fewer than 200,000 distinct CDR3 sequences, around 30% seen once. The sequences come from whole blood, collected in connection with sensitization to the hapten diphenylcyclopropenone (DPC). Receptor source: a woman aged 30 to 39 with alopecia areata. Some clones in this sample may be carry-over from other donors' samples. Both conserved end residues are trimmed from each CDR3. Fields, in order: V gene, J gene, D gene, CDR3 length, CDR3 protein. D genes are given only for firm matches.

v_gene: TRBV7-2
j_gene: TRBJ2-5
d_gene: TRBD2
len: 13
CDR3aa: ASSLRPGGKETQY

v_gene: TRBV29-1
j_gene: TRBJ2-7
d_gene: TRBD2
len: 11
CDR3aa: SVELREGYEQY

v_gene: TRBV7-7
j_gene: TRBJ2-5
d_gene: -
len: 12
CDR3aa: ASSALGRGETQY

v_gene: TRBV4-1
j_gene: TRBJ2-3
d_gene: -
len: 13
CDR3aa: ASSQDHRPGDTQY

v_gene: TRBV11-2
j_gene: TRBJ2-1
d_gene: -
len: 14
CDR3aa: ASSLVARTTYNEQF

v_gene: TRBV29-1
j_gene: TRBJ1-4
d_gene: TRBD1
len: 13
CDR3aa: SGTTGVDTNEKLF

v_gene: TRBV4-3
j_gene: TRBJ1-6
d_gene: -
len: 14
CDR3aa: ASSQEREGWNSPLH

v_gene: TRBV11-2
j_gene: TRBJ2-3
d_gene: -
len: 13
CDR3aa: ASSLGSSVTDTQY

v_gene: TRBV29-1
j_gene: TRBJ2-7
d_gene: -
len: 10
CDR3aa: SVGTPGYEQY

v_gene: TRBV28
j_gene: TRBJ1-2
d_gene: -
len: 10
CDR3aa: ASTGDRRGYT

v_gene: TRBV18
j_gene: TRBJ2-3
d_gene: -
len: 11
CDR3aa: ASSPQNTDTQY